One sample yielded the 3 T cell receptor beta chains listed below, sequenced in a study of T cells in Graves' hyperthyroidism and ophthalmopathy. TCR beta CDR3 region amplification was performed from RNA transcripts. HTBI primers were used for first-round RT-PCR of the TCR CDR3. TCRdb reanalysed the multiplex PCR reads using MiXCR and keeps one entry per CDR3 protein. Here the sample spans hundreds of thousands of distinct CDR3 sequences, around 16% being singletons. The sequenced sample was blood. The receptors come from a woman under 30 with Graves' hyperthyroidism.

This clonotype was counted at least ten times. V usage is TRBV7-9 and J usage is TRBJ1-1; possible D gene TRBD1, 5 bases. CDR3 size: 14 residues. In germline, CDR1 is SEHNR, CDR2 FQNEAQ (reference sequence). Deletions cut 5 bases from V and 2 bases from J, with 12 bases between. The chain's CDR3 is CASSPRQFNTEAFF. CDR3 nucleotide sequence: TGTGCCAGCAGCCCTAGACAGTTTAACACTGAAGCTTTCTTT.

This clonotype was counted ten times or more. The rearrangement links TRBV5-1 to TRBJ1-2; 12 nucleotides match TRBD1. J gave up 0 bases and V 4 bases, and 13 bases lay outside the gene matches. The CDR3 totals 19 residues. From germline, CDR1 is SGHRS and CDR2 YFSETQ. CDR3 sequence (DNA): TGCGCCAGCAGCACCCGACGGGGACAGGGGGCGAAAGCTAACTATGGCTACACCTTC. Translated, it gives CASSTRRGQGAKANYGYTF.

This clonotype was recorded many times. CDR3 loop: CASSLKQGLSNQPQHF. Written as DNA, the CDR3 is TGTGCCAGCAGTCTAAAACAGGGGCTGAGCAATCAGCCCCAGCATTTT. This chain uses TRBV12-3 or TRBV12-4 with TRBJ1-5; 7 bases are a match to TRBD1. The CDR3 is 16 residues long. J was trimmed by 1 base and V by 5 bases; bases with no gene match: 8.